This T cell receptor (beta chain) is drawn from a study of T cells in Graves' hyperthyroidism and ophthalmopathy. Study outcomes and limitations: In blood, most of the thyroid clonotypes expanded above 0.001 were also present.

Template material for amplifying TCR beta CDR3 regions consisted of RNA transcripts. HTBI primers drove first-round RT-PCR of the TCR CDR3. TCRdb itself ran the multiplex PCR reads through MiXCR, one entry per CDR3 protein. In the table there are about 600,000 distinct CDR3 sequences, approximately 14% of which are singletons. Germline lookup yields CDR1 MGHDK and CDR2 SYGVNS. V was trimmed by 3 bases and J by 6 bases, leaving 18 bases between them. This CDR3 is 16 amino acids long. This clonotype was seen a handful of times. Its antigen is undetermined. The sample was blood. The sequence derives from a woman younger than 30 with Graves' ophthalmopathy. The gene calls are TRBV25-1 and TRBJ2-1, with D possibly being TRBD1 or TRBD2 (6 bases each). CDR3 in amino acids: CASSEGAGVGGNEQFF. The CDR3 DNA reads TGTGCCAGCAGTGAGGGGGCCGGGGTGGGAGGCAATGAGCAGTTCTTC. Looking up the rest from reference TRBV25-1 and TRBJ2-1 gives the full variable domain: EADIYQTPRYLVIGTGKKITLECSQTMGHDKMYWYQQDPGMELHLIHYSYGVNSTEKGDLSSESTVSRIRTEHFPLTLESARPSHTSQYLCASSEGAGVGGNEQFFGPGTRLTVL.